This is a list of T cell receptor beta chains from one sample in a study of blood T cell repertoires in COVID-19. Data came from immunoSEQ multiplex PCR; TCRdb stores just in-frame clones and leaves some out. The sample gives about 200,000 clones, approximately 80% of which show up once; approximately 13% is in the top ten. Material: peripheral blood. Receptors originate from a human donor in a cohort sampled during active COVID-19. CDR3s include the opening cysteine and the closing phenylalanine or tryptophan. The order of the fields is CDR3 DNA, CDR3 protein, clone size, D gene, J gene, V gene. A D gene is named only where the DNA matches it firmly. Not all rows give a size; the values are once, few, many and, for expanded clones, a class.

TGCAGCGTCTCGACTAGCGGGAGTTGGGTAGATACGCAGTATTTT	CSVSTSGSWVDTQYF	NA	TRBD2	TRBJ2-3	TRBV29-1
NA	CASSVGPGTGEYF	NA	NA	TRBJ2-7	TRBV9
TGTGCCAGCAGCCAAGGACTAGCGGGAGCCGGTGAGCAGTTCTTC	CASSQGLAGAGEQFF	NA	TRBD2	TRBJ2-1	TRBV3-1/TRBV3-2
TGTGCCAGCAGCTTAGCTCCACCCGCGGGCACTGAAGCTTTCTTT	CASSLAPPAGTEAFF	NA	NA	TRBJ1-1	TRBV7-8
TGCGCCAGCAGTGAGCCGGCCTGGTGGGAGTCCAACGAGCAGTACTTC	CASSEPAWWESNEQYF	NA	NA	TRBJ2-7	TRBV10-2
TGTGCCAGCAGTGAACCTTGGATCAAGAGGGTGAACACTGAAGCTTTCTTT	CASSEPWIKRVNTEAFF	NA	NA	TRBJ1-1	TRBV6-1
TGTGCCACCAGCAGAGCCCGGACTAGCCCGTGGGCCCCGCCGGGTGAGCAGTTCTTC	CATSRARTSPWAPPGEQFF	few	TRBD2	TRBJ2-1	TRBV15
TGCAGTGCCCTCCGGGTAGAAGGGCAGTACTTC	CSALRVEGQYF	NA	NA	TRBJ2-7	TRBV20-1
TGTGCCAGCACCCAGGGTACTATCGGCTACACCTTC	CASTQGTIGYTF	NA	NA	TRBJ1-2	TRBV3-1/TRBV3-2
TGTGCCAGCAGCTTGGCCAGGACTAGCGGCTCCCGCGCCGGGGAGCTGTTTTTT	CASSLARTSGSRAGELFF	NA	TRBD2	TRBJ2-2	TRBV5-8
TGCAGCGTTGAAGATCTTCGGAGGGCCAACACTGAAGCTTTCTTT	CSVEDLRRANTEAFF	NA	NA	TRBJ1-1	TRBV29-1
TGCGCCAGCAGCTTGGCCGGGGGGCTCACGCAGTATTTT	CASSLAGGLTQYF	NA	NA	TRBJ2-3	TRBV5-1
TGTGCCAGTAAATCGACAGGAACAAACTACGAGCAGTACTTC	CASKSTGTNYEQYF	NA	NA	TRBJ2-7	TRBV19
TGTGCCAGTGCGATTAGAGGGGGCGAGCAGTACTTC	CASAIRGGEQYF	NA	NA	TRBJ2-7	TRBV19
TGTGCCAGCAGCGTGACTAGCGGCTCCGACCGTAACATTTACAATGAGCAGTTCTTC	CASSVTSGSDRNIYNEQFF	NA	TRBD2	TRBJ2-1	TRBV11-2
TGCGCCAGCAGTCAACAGGGTTCTGACACCATATATTTT	CASSQQGSDTIYF	NA	NA	TRBJ1-3	TRBV10-2
TGTGCCTGGAGTGTAAAGGGACAGGGGCGGGCTTTCTTT	CAWSVKGQGRAFF	NA	TRBD1	TRBJ1-1	TRBV30
TGTGCCAGTGGTAAGGGGTTGGGGCAAGGCGGAAATACGCAGTATTTT	CASGKGLGQGGNTQYF	NA	NA	TRBJ2-3	TRBV19
TGCGCCAGCAGTGAGGGGGGGTCGGCTTTCTTT	CASSEGGSAFF	NA	NA	TRBJ1-1	TRBV10-1
TGTGCCAGCAGTCCAGGACAGGGGAAGGTTGCAACTAATGAAAAACTGTTTTTT	CASSPGQGKVATNEKLFF	once	TRBD1	TRBJ1-4	TRBV28
TGTGCCAGCAGCTTAGTAGGGACAGGGAGAACCTATGGCTACACCTTC	CASSLVGTGRTYGYTF	NA	TRBD1	TRBJ1-2	TRBV7-9
TGTGCCATCAGTGATCCCGCCGGGACACCAACCGGGGAGCTGTTTTTT	CAISDPAGTPTGELFF	NA	NA	TRBJ2-2	TRBV10-3
TGTGCCAGTAGTATTGGATCGGTCAGGGGGACTGAAGCTTTCTTT	CASSIGSVRGTEAFF	few	TRBD1	TRBJ1-1	TRBV19
TGTGCCAGCACCCGACAGGGGAGGATAAGCGGAGGCCAGTACTTC	CASTRQGRISGGQYF	NA	TRBD1	TRBJ2-5	TRBV28
TGTGCCAGCAGTGTCGGAGATCATACAGATACGCAGTATTTT	CASSVGDHTDTQYF	NA	NA	TRBJ2-3	TRBV25-1
TGCAGTGCTAGTAAGCGGGAGGGCCAGGATACGCAGTATTTT	CSASKREGQDTQYF	NA	TRBD2	TRBJ2-3	TRBV20-1
TGTGCCAGCAGTTGGGGACTAGCGGGGGTCTATGAGCAGTTCTTC	CASSWGLAGVYEQFF	NA	TRBD2	TRBJ2-1	TRBV28
TGTGCCAGCCGACGCACCCGACAGGGGGAAGCTTTCTTT	CASRRTRQGEAFF	NA	TRBD1	TRBJ1-1	TRBV3-1/TRBV3-2
TGTGCCAGCAGTTACCCCCTTGGGGCCTCGAACACTGAAGCTTTCTTT	CASSYPLGASNTEAFF	NA	NA	TRBJ1-1	TRBV6-2/TRBV6-3
TGTGCCGGGGACAGGGGCTACGAGCAGTACTTC	CAGDRGYEQYF	NA	TRBD1	TRBJ2-7	TRBV30
TGTGCCAGCAGCCCCAAGGGACTAGCGGGAGTCATATACAATGAGCAGTTCTTC	CASSPKGLAGVIYNEQFF	few	TRBD2	TRBJ2-1	TRBV7-6
TGTGCCAGCAGCGTAATAGCGGGAGACGCTACGCAGTATTTT	CASSVIAGDATQYF	once	TRBD2	TRBJ2-3	TRBV9
TGTGCCAGCAGCCAAGATTCCGCGCGGAATGAGCAGTTCTTC	CASSQDSARNEQFF	NA	NA	TRBJ2-1	TRBV3-1/TRBV3-2
TGTGCCACCAGTGATTTTAGGGGGACAGGGGGCAAGTCCCACACTGAAGCTTTCTTT	CATSDFRGTGGKSHTEAFF	NA	TRBD1	TRBJ1-1	TRBV24-1
TGCAGTGCGAGACAGAACACTGAAGCTTTCTTT	CSARQNTEAFF	NA	NA	TRBJ1-1	TRBV20-1
TGTGCCAGCTCACCTGGACTGAACACAGATACGCAGTATTTT	CASSPGLNTDTQYF	NA	NA	TRBJ2-3	TRBV18
TGCGCCAGCAGCCCGGGACAGGGGGAAGTCTACGAGCAGTACTTC	CASSPGQGEVYEQYF	NA	TRBD1	TRBJ2-7	TRBV5-1
TGTGCCAGCAGCTCTCTCACAGGGGTTACTAGCACAGATACGCAGTATTTT	CASSSLTGVTSTDTQYF	NA	TRBD1	TRBJ2-3	TRBV5-5
TGTGCCAGCAGCGTCGGGACATCGAGAGCTTTCTTT	CASSVGTSRAFF	many	NA	TRBJ1-1	TRBV2
TGTGCCAGCAGCTTGGGATGGGAGGAAGAGACCCAGTACTTC	CASSLGWEEETQYF	few	NA	TRBJ2-5	TRBV5-5
TGCGCCAGCAGCATTACTAGCGGGGGCTCCTACGAGCAGTACTTC	CASSITSGGSYEQYF	NA	TRBD2	TRBJ2-7	TRBV5-1
TGTGCCAGCAGTTTAATTTCCTACGGGAGGATCTACAATGAGCAGTTCTTC	CASSLISYGRIYNEQFF	NA	TRBD2	TRBJ2-1	TRBV28
TGTGCCAGCAGGACCGGGGATTCACCCCTCCACTTT	CASRTGDSPLHF	few	NA	TRBJ1-6	TRBV9
TGTGCCAGCAGTGGACTAGGTAAAACCTACGAGCAGTACTTC	CASSGLGKTYEQYF	NA	TRBD2	TRBJ2-7	TRBV28
TGTGCCAGCAGTTACCCTAGGACAGGGGGTAATGAAAAACTGTTTTTT	CASSYPRTGGNEKLFF	NA	TRBD1	TRBJ1-4	TRBV6-5
TGCGCCAGCACCCCGGGACTAGCGGCCGATGAGCAGTTCTTC	CASTPGLAADEQFF	NA	TRBD2	TRBJ2-1	TRBV10-2
TGTGCCAGCAGTTGGGGAGGAGGGGTTGGCTACACCTTC	CASSWGGGVGYTF	once	NA	TRBJ1-2	TRBV28
TGTGCCACCGGGAGACAGGGTCCAGATACGCAGTATTTT	CATGRQGPDTQYF	few	TRBD1	TRBJ2-3	TRBV15
TGTGCCAGCAGTGATGGCCGGGGAAGTAACGAAAAACTGTTTTTT	CASSDGRGSNEKLFF	many	NA	TRBJ1-4	TRBV25-1
TGTGCCAGTAGTATAGGGGTTCTAGCGGGGGTGGGTCAGCAGTTCTTC	CASSIGVLAGVGQQFF	few	TRBD2	TRBJ2-1	TRBV19
TGCGCCAGCAGCCAAGGGCCTTCTTGGGCGGGAGGTTCCCATGAGCAGTTCTTC	CASSQGPSWAGGSHEQFF	NA	TRBD2	TRBJ2-1	TRBV4-1
TGTGCCAGCAGCGTAGGGGGACAGGGGACCTATGGCTACACCTTC	CASSVGGQGTYGYTF	NA	TRBD1	TRBJ1-2	TRBV9
TGCGCCAGCAGCTTGGATGCGGGCGGTCAGCCCCAGCATTTT	CASSLDAGGQPQHF	NA	NA	TRBJ1-5	TRBV5-1
TGTGCCAGCAGCCGCCGGGACAGGGCTGCCGAGCAGTACTTC	CASSRRDRAAEQYF	NA	TRBD1	TRBJ2-7	TRBV7-6
TGCGCCAGCAGCTTTAGTCCAGGACAAGAGACCCAGTACTTC	CASSFSPGQETQYF	NA	NA	TRBJ2-5	TRBV5-1
TGTGCCAGCAGACCGGGGACAGGCAATCAGCCCCAGCATTTT	CASRPGTGNQPQHF	NA	TRBD1	TRBJ1-5	TRBV7-2
TGTGCCAGTAGTACCCGGACAGGGAACATGGCCTACAATGAGCAGTTCTTC	CASSTRTGNMAYNEQFF	once	TRBD1	TRBJ2-1	TRBV19
TGCAGCGTCCAACCCGGACAATCCTACGAGCAGTACTTC	CSVQPGQSYEQYF	NA	NA	TRBJ2-7	TRBV29-1
TGTGCCAGCAGCTTCCGGGAGGGGTCCTACGAGCAGTACTTC	CASSFREGSYEQYF	NA	TRBD2	TRBJ2-7	TRBV7-9